Sequencing of this TCR beta chain was carried out in a study of OX40 agonist ivuxolimab in advanced cancers. Study-level information: Those treated in dose escalation had hepatocellular carcinoma, melanoma, renal cell cancer or head and neck cancer. The dose-escalation cohort was around 83% male, with a mean age of 60 years, ranging about 23 to 79. One patient with hepatocellular carcinoma and two with cutaneous melanoma, three in all, had partial responses. Study results and limitations: Relative to CD4+, CD8+ T cells held more expanded clones on average.

The data were produced by immunoSEQ multiplex PCR, yet TCRdb's version contains in-frame clones alone and is incomplete. In the table there are about 66,000 clones, 86% of which are singletons. As regards this clone: Its cognate antigen is unknown.

There are 15 residues in the CDR3. Germline CDR1 LNHDA, CDR2 SQIVND (reference sequence). With 5 bases removed from V and 3 bases from J, the gap between germline ends came to 16 bases. The sample here was CD4+ or CD8+ T cells sorted from blood, taken in a trial of the OX40 agonist ivuxolimab. This chain connects TRBV19 to TRBJ1-1; no clear D. This receptor was identified in an adult with an advanced solid tumor such as melanoma, head and neck, liver or kidney cancer. The CDR3 DNA reads as TGTGCCAGTAGTGCAGAGCCAAGTCGGCACACTGAAGCTTTCTTT. This gives the protein CASSAEPSRHTEAFF.